The sequence of this TCR beta chain was determined in a study of blood T cell repertoires in COVID-19. Study-level background: COVID-19 samples from acute and convalescent phases originated in the United States, Italy and Spain. PBMCs, B-cell-depleted T cells, or T cells were the source of the cDNA or gDNA that made up the material.

Original processing methods: Nucleated cell number was recorded as an estimate derived from reference gene primer amplification. Using immunoSEQ multiplex PCR, the repertoire was profiled, and TCRdb retains in-frame clones only, with some absent. That table furnishes V, J and clone size, whereas the DNA furnished D and trimming. The table has tens of thousands of clones, roughly four fifths seen once. V was clipped by 0 bases and J by 4 bases, with 12 bases between them. Germline CDR1 LNHNV, CDR2 YYDKDF (reference sequence). This CDR3 contains 15 residues. Sequencing was performed on peripheral blood. This TCR came from a man aged 65-85 years with acute or convalescent COVID-19. The J gene is TRBJ1-2, the V gene TRBV15; no definite D call. The CDR3 DNA follows: TGTGCCACCAGCAGAGATCTTTACAGCCTCTATGGCTACACCTTC. This encodes CATSRDLYSLYGYTF.